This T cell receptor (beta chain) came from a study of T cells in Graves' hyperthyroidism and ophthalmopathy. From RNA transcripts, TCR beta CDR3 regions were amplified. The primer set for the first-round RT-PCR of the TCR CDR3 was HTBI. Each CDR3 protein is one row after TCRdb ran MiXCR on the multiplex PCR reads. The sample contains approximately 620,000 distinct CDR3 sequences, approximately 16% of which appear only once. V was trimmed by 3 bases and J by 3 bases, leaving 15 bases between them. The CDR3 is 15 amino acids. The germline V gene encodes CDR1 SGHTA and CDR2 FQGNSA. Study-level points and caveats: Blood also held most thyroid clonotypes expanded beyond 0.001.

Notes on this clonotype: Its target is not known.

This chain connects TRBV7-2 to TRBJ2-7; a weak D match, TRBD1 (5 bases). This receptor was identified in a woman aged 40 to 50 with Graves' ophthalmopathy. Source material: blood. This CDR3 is CASSFTGYSSYEQYF. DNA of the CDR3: TGTGCCAGCAGCTTCACAGGCTATTCGAGCTACGAGCAGTACTTC.